Listed below are T cell receptor beta chains from one sample, sequenced in a study of CD8 T cells in ankylosing spondylitis. TCRdb analysed the 5' RACE reads with MiXCR anew, one entry per CDR3 protein. Of more than 600,000 distinct CDR3 sequences in the sample, roughly 19% were seen once. The specimen was blood, either unsorted or a sorted T cell fraction (not recorded which). These receptors were obtained from a male donor with ankylosing spondylitis. CDR3s include the opening cysteine and the closing phenylalanine or tryptophan. A D gene is named only where the DNA matches it firmly.

d_call: TRBD1; v_call: TRBV12-3/TRBV12-4; cdr3_aa: CASSVDRGKSGYTF
d_call: .; v_call: TRBV12-5; cdr3_aa: CASGLRDGDLNEQFF
d_call: TRBD1; v_call: TRBV12-3/TRBV12-4; cdr3_aa: CASSWGQGVYGYTF
d_call: TRBD1; v_call: TRBV5-5; cdr3_aa: CASSFYRGETYNEQFF
d_call: TRBD1; v_call: TRBV6-5; cdr3_aa: CASSYLGQGNTEAFF
d_call: TRBD2; v_call: TRBV7-6; cdr3_aa: CASSPLAGGLGSTGELFF
d_call: .; v_call: TRBV15; cdr3_aa: CATSSDNNYGYTF
d_call: TRBD2; v_call: TRBV20-1; cdr3_aa: CSAYLAGGAKNIQYF
d_call: .; v_call: TRBV7-9; cdr3_aa: CASSLVAGTETQYF
d_call: .; v_call: TRBV7-2; cdr3_aa: CASSLVSFSNQPQHF
d_call: .; v_call: TRBV6-1; cdr3_aa: CASSLQFMGLYGYTF
d_call: .; v_call: TRBV6-5; cdr3_aa: CASSSPIGIQETQYF
d_call: TRBD1; v_call: TRBV7-2; cdr3_aa: CASSLNSGTGFNYGYTF
d_call: .; v_call: TRBV20-1; cdr3_aa: CSGNSLGEQFF
d_call: .; v_call: TRBV6-1; cdr3_aa: CASTSPALIQYGYTF
d_call: .; v_call: TRBV28; cdr3_aa: CASSLGVDSTDTQYF
d_call: TRBD2; v_call: TRBV12-3/TRBV12-4; cdr3_aa: CASSPTGRGEDTGELFF
d_call: TRBD2; v_call: TRBV30; cdr3_aa: CASTSGRIDEQFF
d_call: .; v_call: TRBV29-1; cdr3_aa: CSVTATGELFF
d_call: TRBD2; v_call: TRBV12-3/TRBV12-4; cdr3_aa: CASSLGLGLALNEQFF
d_call: .; v_call: TRBV6-5; cdr3_aa: CASSYEGTTYGYTF
d_call: .; v_call: TRBV12-3/TRBV12-4; cdr3_aa: CASSPRGAIYNEQFF
d_call: .; v_call: TRBV2; cdr3_aa: CASSSINSVYEQYF
d_call: TRBD2; v_call: TRBV5-6; cdr3_aa: CASSLTSGRGLNTDTQYF
d_call: TRBD1; v_call: TRBV12-3/TRBV12-4; cdr3_aa: CASRTGGRHTGELFF
d_call: TRBD1; v_call: TRBV7-6; cdr3_aa: CASSGQGGTDTQYF
d_call: .; v_call: TRBV7-2; cdr3_aa: CASRNSGYTF
d_call: TRBD1; v_call: TRBV13; cdr3_aa: CASSLGMDRGTDNSPLHF
d_call: .; v_call: TRBV20-1; cdr3_aa: CSARQSWDAGAQYF
d_call: .; v_call: TRBV10-3; cdr3_aa: CAISGRGEDQPQHF
d_call: .; v_call: TRBV9; cdr3_aa: CASSVGGNEKLFF
d_call: .; v_call: TRBV12-3/TRBV12-4; cdr3_aa: CASIHTGDSTGELFF
d_call: TRBD1; v_call: TRBV11-1; cdr3_aa: CASSFDRGLGYTQYF
d_call: .; v_call: TRBV10-2; cdr3_aa: CASSEVGTYGINTEAFF
d_call: .; v_call: TRBV29-1; cdr3_aa: CSVAPGMSNEKLFF
d_call: .; v_call: TRBV12-3/TRBV12-4; cdr3_aa: CASSLTRRDEQFF
d_call: .; v_call: TRBV12-3/TRBV12-4; cdr3_aa: CASSLWAGVVDTQYF
d_call: .; v_call: TRBV7-2; cdr3_aa: CASSLRQGGTGELFF
d_call: TRBD1; v_call: TRBV5-1; cdr3_aa: CASSSQGGRNQPQHF
d_call: TRBD1; v_call: TRBV10-3; cdr3_aa: CAISAGQGSEQYF
d_call: TRBD1; v_call: TRBV12-3/TRBV12-4; cdr3_aa: CASSGTGASNQPQHF
d_call: TRBD1; v_call: TRBV7-2; cdr3_aa: CASSLGGTDNQPQHF
d_call: .; v_call: TRBV10-3; cdr3_aa: CAISDPGSYEQYF
d_call: TRBD1; v_call: TRBV5-5; cdr3_aa: CASSLEGQGAYEQYF
d_call: .; v_call: TRBV20-1; cdr3_aa: CSARYGGVSGNTIYF
d_call: TRBD1; v_call: TRBV7-8; cdr3_aa: CASSLQGVGEQFF
d_call: TRBD2; v_call: TRBV5-6; cdr3_aa: CASSLELAGFTGELFF
d_call: TRBD1; v_call: TRBV5-5; cdr3_aa: CASSLGQGRTYEQYF
d_call: TRBD1; v_call: TRBV20-1; cdr3_aa: CSARVPGTGSSPLHF
d_call: .; v_call: TRBV28; cdr3_aa: CASGLGGMGDTIYF
d_call: TRBD2; v_call: TRBV7-6; cdr3_aa: CASSYARREGRETQYF
d_call: TRBD2; v_call: TRBV3-1; cdr3_aa: CASSHPGTSGSSEQYF
d_call: TRBD1; v_call: TRBV20-1; cdr3_aa: CSARNRDRNQPQHF
d_call: .; v_call: TRBV4-1; cdr3_aa: CASSQDKSGITDTQYF
d_call: .; v_call: TRBV4-1; cdr3_aa: CASSQGAGYGYTF